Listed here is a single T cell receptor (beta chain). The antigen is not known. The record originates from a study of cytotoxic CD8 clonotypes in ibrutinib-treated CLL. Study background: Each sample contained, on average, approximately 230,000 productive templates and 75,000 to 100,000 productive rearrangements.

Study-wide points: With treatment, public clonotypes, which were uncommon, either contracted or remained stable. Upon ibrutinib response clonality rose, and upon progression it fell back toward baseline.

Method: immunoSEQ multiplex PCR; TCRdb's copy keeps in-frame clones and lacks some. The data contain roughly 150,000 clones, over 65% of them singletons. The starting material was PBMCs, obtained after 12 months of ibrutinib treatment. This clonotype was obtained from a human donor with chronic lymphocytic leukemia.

CDR3 in amino acids: CASSSETYEQYF. The CDR3 DNA reads as TGCGCCAGCAGCTCAGAGACCTACGAGCAGTACTTC. This chain connects TRBV5-1 to TRBJ2-7, with D hard to call. The V end was cut by 3 bases, the J end by 2 bases, with 6 bases between. In germline, CDR1 is SGHRS, CDR2 YFSETQ. This CDR3 is 12 amino acids long.